This T cell receptor beta chain was sequenced in a study of blood T cell repertoires in COVID-19. Measured with immunoSEQ multiplex PCR; TCRdb has only the in-frame clones, and not every one. This table has under 250,000 clones, around 86% appearing once. V lost 0 bases, J lost 6 bases, and 9 bases lay in between. The CDR3 covers 14 residues. In germline, CDR1 is ENHRY, CDR2 SYGVKD. The sequenced sample consisted of peripheral blood. This TCR came from a man aged 60 to 69 who had recovered from COVID-19. This rearrangement joins TRBV10-3 to TRBJ2-1; possible D gene TRBD2, 5 bases. The CDR3 here is CAISESPAVNEQFF. Here the CDR3 DNA reads TGTGCCATCAGTGAGTCGCCAGCGGTCAATGAGCAGTTCTTC.